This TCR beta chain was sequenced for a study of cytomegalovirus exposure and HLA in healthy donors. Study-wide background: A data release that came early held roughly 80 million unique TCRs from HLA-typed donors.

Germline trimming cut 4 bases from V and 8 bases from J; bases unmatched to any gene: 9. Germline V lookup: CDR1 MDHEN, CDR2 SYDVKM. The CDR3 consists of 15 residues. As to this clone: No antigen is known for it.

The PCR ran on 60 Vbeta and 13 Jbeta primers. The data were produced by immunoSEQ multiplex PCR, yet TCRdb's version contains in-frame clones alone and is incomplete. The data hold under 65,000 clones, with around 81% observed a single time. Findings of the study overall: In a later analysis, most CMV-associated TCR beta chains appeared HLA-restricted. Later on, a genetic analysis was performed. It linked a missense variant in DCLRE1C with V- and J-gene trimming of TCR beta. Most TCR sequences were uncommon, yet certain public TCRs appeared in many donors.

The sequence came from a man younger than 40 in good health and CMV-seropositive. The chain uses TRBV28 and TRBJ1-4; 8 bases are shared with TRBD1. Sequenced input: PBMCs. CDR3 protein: CASSSIPRTGEKLFF. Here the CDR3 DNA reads TGTGCCAGCAGTTCTATTCCCCGGACAGGGGAAAAACTGTTTTTT.